A selection of T cell receptor beta chains follows, all from one sample in a study of blood T cell repertoires in COVID-19. Profiling relied on immunoSEQ multiplex PCR, and the TCRdb table lists in-frame clones only, not all of them. The table includes tens of thousands of clones, approximately 85% detected once. Sequencing was performed on peripheral blood. The receptors come from a woman at least 80 years old with COVID-19, enrolled during active disease. CDR3s include the opening cysteine and the closing phenylalanine or tryptophan. Fields, in order: D gene, V gene, CDR3 length, clone size, J gene, CDR3 DNA, CDR3 protein. The D gene is left open where the match is weak. Size is omitted from some rows. Given values are once, few, many or a class for expanded clones.

TRBD2	TRBV11-2	16	-	TRBJ2-7	TGTGCCAGCAAACCAGCGGGAGGGGCGATAAACTACGAGCAGTACTTC	CASKPAGGAINYEQYF
TRBD1	TRBV16	15	-	TRBJ1-2	TGTGCCAGCAGCCAAATCGGACAGGGGGCTAATGGCTACACCTTC	CASSQIGQGANGYTF
-	TRBV19	15	-	TRBJ2-1	TGTGCCAGTAGTATAGTAGCAGGGTGGTACAATGAGCAGTTCTTC	CASSIVAGWYNEQFF
-	TRBV19	12	-	TRBJ2-2	TGTGCCAGTAGTCGCGGCACCGGGGAGCTGTTTTTT	CASSRGTGELFF
TRBD1	TRBV5-5	13	-	TRBJ2-4	TGTGCCAGCAGCCCAGGACAGGGAAACATTCAGTACTTC	CASSPGQGNIQYF
TRBD1	TRBV14	15	-	TRBJ2-7	TGTGCCAGCAGTCAACGGGACAGGGGTATTTACGAGCAGTACTTC	CASSQRDRGIYEQYF
-	TRBV3-1/TRBV3-2	12	-	TRBJ1-5	TGTGCCAGCAGCCAAGTAAGGGGGTATCTGCATTTT	CASSQVRGYLHF
-	TRBV14	15	-	TRBJ2-5	TGTGCCAGCAGCCTCTTGGGGGCGCAGCGAGAGACCCAGTACTTC	CASSLLGAQRETQYF
-	TRBV9	14	-	TRBJ2-7	TGTGCCAGCAGCCCCACGACTCAAAACTACGAGCAGTACTTC	CASSPTTQNYEQYF
TRBD1	TRBV7-9	15	-	TRBJ2-7	TGTGCCAGCAACCACGGACCGGGACAGGACTACGAGCAGTACTTC	CASNHGPGQDYEQYF
TRBD1	TRBV23-1	14	once	TRBJ2-7	TGCGCCATCACCCGGTTAGACAGGGTGGGCGAGCAGTACTTC	CAITRLDRVGEQYF
TRBD1	TRBV15	13	-	TRBJ1-1	TGTGCCACCAGCGTCAGACAGGGCAGGGTAGCTTTCTTT	CATSVRQGRVAFF
TRBD1	TRBV12-3/TRBV12-4	13	-	TRBJ1-5	TGTGCCAGCAGGCCAGGGGGAGGTCAGCCCCAGCATTTT	CASRPGGGQPQHF
-	TRBV11-2	15	-	TRBJ2-5	TGTGCCAGCAGCCTGACAGGGAGGATGGAAGAGACCCAGTACTTC	CASSLTGRMEETQYF
-	TRBV7-8	13	once	TRBJ1-6	TGTGCCAGCAGCTTAGGGTCGGATTCACCCCTCCACTTT	CASSLGSDSPLHF
-	TRBV6-2/TRBV6-3	15	-	TRBJ1-6	TGTGCCAGCAGCCAGCTTCGACAGACAAATTCACCCCTCCACTTT	CASSQLRQTNSPLHF
TRBD1	TRBV7-8	14	-	TRBJ1-2	TGTGCCAGCAGCTTAGCTGCAGGGGGCACGGGCTACACCTTC	CASSLAAGGTGYTF
TRBD1	TRBV5-1	18	-	TRBJ1-5	TGCGCCAGCAGCGGGACAGGGGGCGTCGGAGATGGCAATCAGCCCCAGCATTTT	CASSGTGGVGDGNQPQHF
TRBD1	TRBV5-5	15	-	TRBJ1-1	TGTGCCAGCAGCTTTGCCGGGACAGGGAGCACTGAAGCTTTCTTT	CASSFAGTGSTEAFF
-	TRBV5-1	13	-	TRBJ2-7	TGCGCCAGCAGCTTGGAGGCAGGACTTAAGCAGTACTTC	CASSLEAGLKQYF
-	TRBV15	15	few	TRBJ1-2	TGTGCCACCAGCAGCGAGAACATAGCCGCTCATGGCTACACCTTC	CATSSENIAAHGYTF
TRBD1	TRBV5-1	15	-	TRBJ2-7	TGCGCCAGCAGCCCGACGACAGGGAGTCAGGGCGAGCAGTACTTC	CASSPTTGSQGEQYF
-	TRBV6-5	15	-	TRBJ1-1	TGTGCCAGCAGCTTTCTGGACACAGGGAACACTGAAGCTTTCTTT	CASSFLDTGNTEAFF
-	TRBV18	13	-	TRBJ1-1	TGTGCCAGCTCACAGGACTGGAACACTGAAGCTTTCTTT	CASSQDWNTEAFF
-	TRBV21-1	15	-	TRBJ2-5	TGTGCCAGCAGCAGGTGGGACAGGGCTACGGAGACCCAGTACTTC	CASSRWDRATETQYF
-	TRBV5-6	13	-	TRBJ2-7	TGTGCCAGCAGCTCTCCTCAGGGCCACGAGCAGTACTTC	CASSSPQGHEQYF
-	TRBV5-4	15	-	TRBJ1-6	TGTGCCAGCAGCCCCGGTTCCTCCTATAATTCACCCCTCCACTTT	CASSPGSSYNSPLHF
-	TRBV28	15	-	TRBJ2-3	TGTGCCAGCCCCCCCAGGGGTCGAGGCACAGATACGCAGTATTTT	CASPPRGRGTDTQYF
TRBD1	TRBV7-9	15	-	TRBJ2-2	TGTGCCAGCAGCCCTAGAGGGACAGGGACCGGGGAGCTGTTTTTT	CASSPRGTGTGELFF
-	TRBV4-2	15	-	TRBJ2-1	TGTGCCAGCAGCCAAAAGACAGGCCTCTACAATGAGCAGTTCTTC	CASSQKTGLYNEQFF
TRBD2	TRBV15	16	once	TRBJ2-3	TGTGCCACCAGCAAGAGGGACTATCGAGGGACAGATACGCAGTATTTT	CATSKRDYRGTDTQYF
TRBD2	TRBV28	17	-	TRBJ2-3	TGTGCCAGCAGTTTGGCGGGACTAGCGGCCCGGGAGGATACGCAGTATTTT	CASSLAGLAAREDTQYF
TRBD2	TRBV6-1	16	few	TRBJ2-1	TGTGCCAGCAGTGAAGCCGGGGGGGGGGGCTACAATGAGCAGTTCTTC	CASSEAGGGGYNEQFF
-	TRBV12-5	19	-	TRBJ2-1	TGTGCTAGTGGTTTGGTACGGCATCCCGCTGACATATCGGGGAATGAGCAGTTCTTC	CASGLVRHPADISGNEQFF
TRBD1	TRBV5-1	14	-	TRBJ1-5	TGCGCCAGCAGCCCAGGGGGCCGGAATCAGCCCCAGCATTTT	CASSPGGRNQPQHF
TRBD1	TRBV15	15	-	TRBJ1-4	TGTGCCACCAGCAGAGTAGGGACAGATAATGAAAAACTGTTTTTT	CATSRVGTDNEKLFF
TRBD2	TRBV28	16	-	TRBJ2-2	TGTGCCAGCAGTTTAACTAGCGGGGGAGCCACCGGGGAGCTGTTTTTT	CASSLTSGGATGELFF
TRBD1	TRBV29-1	13	-	TRBJ2-3	TGCAGCGCCCGGACAGGGTGGACAGATACGCAGTATTTT	CSARTGWTDTQYF
-	TRBV5-1	15	few	TRBJ2-3	TGCGCCAGCAGCCCGGGAGCCGTCGGGACAGATACGCAGTATTTT	CASSPGAVGTDTQYF